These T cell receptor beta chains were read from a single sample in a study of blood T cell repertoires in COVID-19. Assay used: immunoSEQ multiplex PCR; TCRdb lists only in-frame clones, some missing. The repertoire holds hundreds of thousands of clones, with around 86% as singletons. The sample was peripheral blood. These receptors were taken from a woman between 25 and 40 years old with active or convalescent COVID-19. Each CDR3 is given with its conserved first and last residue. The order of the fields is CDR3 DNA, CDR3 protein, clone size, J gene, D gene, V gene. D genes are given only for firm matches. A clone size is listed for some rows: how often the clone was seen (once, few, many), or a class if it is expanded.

DNA: TGTGCCAGCAGTGAATTCGGGGGGACCGGGGAGCTGTTTTTT
CDR3: CASSEFGGTGELFF
size: NA
J: TRBJ2-2
D: TRBD2
V: TRBV6-1

DNA: TGTGCCAGCAGTACTACAGGGCTCGACGAGCAGTACTTC
CDR3: CASSTTGLDEQYF
size: few
J: TRBJ2-7
D: NA
V: TRBV6-5

DNA: TGTGCCAGTAGTCGCCCGGCGTTCATCCAGGGAAACTATGGCTACACCTTC
CDR3: CASSRPAFIQGNYGYTF
size: NA
J: TRBJ1-2
D: NA
V: TRBV19

DNA: TGTGCCAGCAGCTCCCAAAAAGGACTAGCGGACAATGAGCAGTTCTTC
CDR3: CASSSQKGLADNEQFF
size: once
J: TRBJ2-1
D: TRBD2
V: TRBV7-9

DNA: TGTGCCAGCAGCTCCGTTCGCGGGGCGGTGACGGAGTTCTTC
CDR3: CASSSVRGAVTEFF
size: NA
J: TRBJ2-1
D: NA
V: TRBV11-2

DNA: TGTGCCAGCAGTCACGGATACAGGGCTTTCTTT
CDR3: CASSHGYRAFF
size: NA
J: TRBJ1-1
D: NA
V: TRBV14

DNA: TGTGCCAGCAGCTCGACTACGAACCCCCGGGTCTATGGCTACACCTTC
CDR3: CASSSTTNPRVYGYTF
size: NA
J: TRBJ1-2
D: NA
V: TRBV5-6

DNA: TGTGCCAGCTCACCGACAGGGGCCGTGAACACTGAAGCTTTCTTT
CDR3: CASSPTGAVNTEAFF
size: NA
J: TRBJ1-1
D: TRBD1
V: TRBV18

DNA: TGTGCCAGCAGCGAGATAGAACCGGGACAGACCGAACTTAATGAAAAACTGTTTTTT
CDR3: CASSEIEPGQTELNEKLFF
size: NA
J: TRBJ1-4
D: TRBD1
V: TRBV3-1/TRBV3-2

DNA: TGCGCCAGCAGCCCCGAAGGGGGGGTCACTGAAGCTTTCTTT
CDR3: CASSPEGGVTEAFF
size: NA
J: TRBJ1-1
D: NA
V: TRBV5-1

DNA: TGCGCCAGCAGCTTGGAAGGACAGGGAATTGGTGGCTACACCTTC
CDR3: CASSLEGQGIGGYTF
size: NA
J: TRBJ1-2
D: TRBD1
V: TRBV5-1

DNA: TGTGCCAGCAGTTACCTGGCAGGGGGTGGTACTGAAGCTTTCTTT
CDR3: CASSYLAGGGTEAFF
size: NA
J: TRBJ1-1
D: TRBD1
V: TRBV6-2/TRBV6-3

DNA: TGCGCCAGCAGTGAGTCAAGCGGAACCGGGGAGCTGTTTTTT
CDR3: CASSESSGTGELFF
size: NA
J: TRBJ2-2
D: NA
V: TRBV10-1

DNA: TGTGCCAGCAGATCCGCGGGGGGGCTTACAGATACGCAGTATTTT
CDR3: CASRSAGGLTDTQYF
size: once
J: TRBJ2-3
D: TRBD2
V: TRBV6-5

DNA: TGTGCCAGCAGCCAGCTACAACAGGAGACGGTGGGCTACACCTTC
CDR3: CASSQLQQETVGYTF
size: NA
J: TRBJ1-2
D: NA
V: TRBV4-2

DNA: TGTGCCAGCAGTTACTGGGGGGACAGTCAAGAGACCCAGTACTTC
CDR3: CASSYWGDSQETQYF
size: NA
J: TRBJ2-5
D: NA
V: TRBV6-5

DNA: TGTGCCAGCAGTGGGCCCACCTATGGCTACACCTTC
CDR3: CASSGPTYGYTF
size: NA
J: TRBJ1-2
D: NA
V: TRBV25-1

DNA: TGTGCCAGTAAATGGACAGGGTTGGCCACTGAAGCTTTCTTT
CDR3: CASKWTGLATEAFF
size: NA
J: TRBJ1-1
D: TRBD1
V: TRBV19

DNA: TGTGCCAGCAGCCAAGTGGGCACCCACACCGGGGAGCTGTTTTTT
CDR3: CASSQVGTHTGELFF
size: few
J: TRBJ2-2
D: NA
V: TRBV4-2

DNA: TGTGCCAGCATATCCTCCGGGGGACTAAGCTCTGGAAACACCATATATTTT
CDR3: CASISSGGLSSGNTIYF
size: NA
J: TRBJ1-3
D: NA
V: TRBV25-1

DNA: TGTGCCAGCAGCCCCTCCGGGACTACAAACACCGGGGAGCTGTTTTTT
CDR3: CASSPSGTTNTGELFF
size: NA
J: TRBJ2-2
D: TRBD2
V: TRBV7-9

DNA: TGTGCCAGCCGTACAGGGGGCGCTGGCTATGGCTACACCTTC
CDR3: CASRTGGAGYGYTF
size: NA
J: TRBJ1-2
D: TRBD1
V: TRBV5-6

DNA: TGTGCCATCAACTTCCGGCCGCACCGGGTGGGCGGGAGTCGTGGCACAGATACGCAGTATTTT
CDR3: CAINFRPHRVGGSRGTDTQYF
size: NA
J: TRBJ2-3
D: TRBD2
V: TRBV10-3

DNA: TGCGCCAGCAGTCCTAGCGGGCCTGGGGCCAACGTCCTGACTTTC
CDR3: CASSPSGPGANVLTF
size: NA
J: TRBJ2-6
D: TRBD2
V: TRBV5-1

DNA: TGTGCCAGCAGCCCCCGGACTAGCCGGGACTACGAGCAGTACTTC
CDR3: CASSPRTSRDYEQYF
size: NA
J: TRBJ2-7
D: TRBD2
V: TRBV6-5

DNA: TGTGCCAGCAGTCGACAGGGGCGAGCGGCCGGGGAGCTGTTTTTT
CDR3: CASSRQGRAAGELFF
size: few
J: TRBJ2-2
D: TRBD1
V: TRBV2

DNA: TGCGCCAGCAGCCCATTTGTAGGGGGCCCCGATAGCACAGATACGCAGTATTTT
CDR3: CASSPFVGGPDSTDTQYF
size: NA
J: TRBJ2-3
D: TRBD1
V: TRBV4-1

DNA: TGCAGTGCTATTGATGCTTCCAGGGCGAACACTGAAGCTTTCTTT
CDR3: CSAIDASRANTEAFF
size: NA
J: TRBJ1-1
D: NA
V: TRBV20-1

DNA: TGTGCCAGCAGGGTGGGGGCAGTCGTTAAATATGGCTACACCTTC
CDR3: CASRVGAVVKYGYTF
size: NA
J: TRBJ1-2
D: NA
V: TRBV6-5

DNA: TGTGCCAGCAGTTACTCGATACGGGGTAGCGAACTGTTTTTT
CDR3: CASSYSIRGSELFF
size: once
J: TRBJ1-4
D: NA
V: TRBV6-5

DNA: TGTGCCAGCAGCTTGGTGTCGGCAGGGGGTGAAAAACTGTTTTTT
CDR3: CASSLVSAGGEKLFF
size: NA
J: TRBJ1-4
D: TRBD1
V: TRBV5-6

DNA: TGTGCCAGCAGCTTAGGACAGGGAATACAGCCCCAGCATTTT
CDR3: CASSLGQGIQPQHF
size: NA
J: TRBJ1-5
D: TRBD1
V: TRBV7-9

DNA: TGTGCCAGCAGCAGCATGGCGGCCGGTAACTATGGCTACACCTTC
CDR3: CASSSMAAGNYGYTF
size: NA
J: TRBJ1-2
D: NA
V: TRBV7-2

DNA: TGTGCCTGGAGTGTACTTGCGGGCACCGGGGAGCTGTTTTTT
CDR3: CAWSVLAGTGELFF
size: NA
J: TRBJ2-2
D: NA
V: TRBV30

DNA: TGTGCCAGCAGCATAAATGATCCGGGCACAGATACGCAGTATTTT
CDR3: CASSINDPGTDTQYF
size: NA
J: TRBJ2-3
D: NA
V: TRBV7-9

DNA: TGCGCCAGCAAACTCGGAGGATCTGGAAACACCATATATTTT
CDR3: CASKLGGSGNTIYF
size: NA
J: TRBJ1-3
D: NA
V: TRBV10-2

DNA: TGTGCCAGCAGCCAAGCTAGCGGGGTCTCCTACGAGCAGTACTTC
CDR3: CASSQASGVSYEQYF
size: NA
J: TRBJ2-7
D: TRBD2
V: TRBV3-1/TRBV3-2

DNA: TGTGCCAGCAGTTACACAGGGGAGAATGGCTACACCTTC
CDR3: CASSYTGENGYTF
size: few
J: TRBJ1-2
D: TRBD1
V: TRBV6-5

DNA: TGTGCCAGCAGTGATAATACTGGGTCTAGAGATACGCAGTATTTT
CDR3: CASSDNTGSRDTQYF
size: NA
J: TRBJ2-3
D: NA
V: TRBV6-4

DNA: TGCAGCGTTGAGTTGCTGGCTAGTGATTACTACAATGAGCAGTTCTTC
CDR3: CSVELLASDYYNEQFF
size: NA
J: TRBJ2-1
D: NA
V: TRBV29-1

DNA: TGCAGTGTCAGGGGGGATGAAAAACTGTTTTTT
CDR3: CSVRGDEKLFF
size: NA
J: TRBJ1-4
D: TRBD1
V: TRBV20-1

DNA: TGTGCCAGCTCACCGAACCTTCAGGGGACGTCTAATGAAAAACTGTTTTTT
CDR3: CASSPNLQGTSNEKLFF
size: NA
J: TRBJ1-4
D: NA
V: TRBV18

DNA: TGTGCCAGCAGCTTAGTGGCTAGCGGCAATGAGCAGTTCTTC
CDR3: CASSLVASGNEQFF
size: NA
J: TRBJ2-1
D: TRBD2
V: TRBV7-2

DNA: TGCGCCAGCAGCCAAGAATATGACAGCTCTGGAAACACCATATATTTT
CDR3: CASSQEYDSSGNTIYF
size: NA
J: TRBJ1-3
D: NA
V: TRBV4-1

DNA: TGTGCCAGCAGAGGGACAGGGGAAGCTTTCTTT
CDR3: CASRGTGEAFF
size: NA
J: TRBJ1-1
D: TRBD1
V: TRBV12-3/TRBV12-4

DNA: TGTGCCAGCAGTGGACAGTTGGGCTCTGGAAACACCATATATTTT
CDR3: CASSGQLGSGNTIYF
size: few
J: TRBJ1-3
D: NA
V: TRBV2

DNA: TGTGCCAGCAGACCTGCCGGGACAAATATCTACGAGCAGTACTTC
CDR3: CASRPAGTNIYEQYF
size: once
J: TRBJ2-7
D: NA
V: TRBV6-6